Sequencing of this T cell receptor beta chain was carried out in a study of CD8+ T cells in alopecia areata. Study as a whole: Recipient mice, roughly 6-10-week-old female C3H/HeJ animals, received skin from roughly 6-13-month-old C3H/HeJ graft donors with spontaneous alopecia. Broader study findings: It was less clear whether patients shared TCRs than it was in mice, possibly because of HLA. Sequencing of scalp tissue also captures the resident alphabeta T cells of normal skin. Higher clonality was seen in lesional scalp than in normal scalp, especially in alopecia totalis/universalis.

Cells that came from pooled cutaneous lymph nodes were sorted using CD4, CD8alpha, NKG2D, NKG2ACE and other markers. This CDR3 is built from 13 residues. V was clipped by 0 bases and J by 3 bases, with 5 bases between them. After isolation, RNA underwent reverse transcription to generate cDNA as the sequencing template. Profiling relied on immunoSEQ multiplex PCR, and the TCRdb table lists in-frame clones only, not all of them. The sample holds 200,000 to 300,000 clones, and no clone turns up only once. This clone turned up a few times. Its antigen is not known. Genes here carry mouse names. The CDR3 end is not reached by the read, which stops 4 residues before it; the germline J gene fills it in.

The V call is TRBV21, the J call TRBJ1-1, with D possibly TRBD1 on 5 matching bases. TRBV21 is annotated as an ORF whose role is uncertain. The sample consisted of CD4+ T cells sorted from a lymph node. The TCR was taken from a C3H/HeJ mouse with alopecia areata. The strain bears MHC haplotype H2-k. CDR3: CASSQSTDTEVFF. CDR3 DNA, as far as it was read: TGTGCTAGCAGTCAATCGACAGACACA.